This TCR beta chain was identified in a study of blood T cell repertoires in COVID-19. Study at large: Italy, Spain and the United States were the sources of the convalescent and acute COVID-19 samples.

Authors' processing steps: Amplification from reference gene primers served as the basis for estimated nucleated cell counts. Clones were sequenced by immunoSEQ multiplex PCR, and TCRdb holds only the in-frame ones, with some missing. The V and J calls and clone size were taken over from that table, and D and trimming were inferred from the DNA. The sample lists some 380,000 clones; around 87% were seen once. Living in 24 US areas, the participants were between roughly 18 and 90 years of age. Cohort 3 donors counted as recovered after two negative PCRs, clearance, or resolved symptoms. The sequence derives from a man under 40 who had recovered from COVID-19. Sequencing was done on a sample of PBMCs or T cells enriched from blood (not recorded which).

The CDR3 reads CAWRGANRDTGELFF. The CDR3 nucleotides read TGTGCCTGGAGAGGGGCGAATCGCGACACCGGGGAGCTGTTTTTT. The V and J genes are TRBV30 and TRBJ2-2, with D perhaps TRBD1 (5 bases). The length of the CDR3 is 15 residues. CDR1 GTSNPN and CDR2 SVGIG come from the germline V gene (reference sequence). Trimming cost V 3 bases and J 3 bases, with 14 bases left between them.